These T cell receptor beta chains were read from a single sample in a study of T cell responses to AZD1222 COVID-19 vaccine. Here immunoSEQ multiplex PCR was the method, and the copy in TCRdb shows in-frame clones only, minus some. The data contain 120,000 to 150,000 clones, about 93% of them singletons. The source was peripheral blood, collected on day 0 of MenACWY control vaccination. The receptors originated from an adult in good health. CDR3s include the opening cysteine and the closing phenylalanine or tryptophan. Fields, in order: clone size, V gene, D gene, J gene, CDR3 protein, CDR3 DNA. D genes are given only for firm matches. The size of a clone is reported for some rows only, either as once, few or many, or as a class for expanded clones.

clone_size: -
v_call: TRBV6-6
d_call: -
j_call: TRBJ1-6
cdr3_aa: CASIDRWSSYNSPLHF
cdr3_nt: TGTGCCAGCATCGACAGGTGGAGCTCCTATAATTCACCCCTCCACTTT

clone_size: -
v_call: TRBV29-1
d_call: TRBD2
j_call: TRBJ2-1
cdr3_aa: CSVSRGAYNEQFF
cdr3_nt: TGCAGCGTCTCTCGGGGGGCCTACAATGAGCAGTTCTTC

clone_size: -
v_call: TRBV27
d_call: -
j_call: TRBJ1-1
cdr3_aa: CASSSGTGNTEAFF
cdr3_nt: TGTGCCAGCAGTTCAGGAACGGGGAACACTGAAGCTTTCTTT

clone_size: -
v_call: TRBV19
d_call: -
j_call: TRBJ1-5
cdr3_aa: CASRTGSNQPQHF
cdr3_nt: TGTGCCAGTAGGACTGGGAGCAATCAGCCCCAGCATTTT

clone_size: -
v_call: TRBV14
d_call: -
j_call: TRBJ1-3
cdr3_aa: CASSQGPARNTIYF
cdr3_nt: TGTGCCAGCAGCCAAGGGCCCGCTCGGAACACCATATATTTT

clone_size: -
v_call: TRBV7-3
d_call: TRBD1
j_call: TRBJ1-1
cdr3_aa: CASSRDRETEAFF
cdr3_nt: TGTGCCAGCAGCCGTGACAGGGAGACTGAAGCTTTCTTT

clone_size: -
v_call: TRBV5-1
d_call: TRBD2
j_call: TRBJ2-2
cdr3_aa: CASRSSGNTGELFF
cdr3_nt: TGCGCCAGCAGGTCTAGCGGTAACACCGGGGAGCTGTTTTTT

clone_size: -
v_call: TRBV2
d_call: TRBD1
j_call: TRBJ1-4
cdr3_aa: CASTGGLATNEKLFF
cdr3_nt: TGTGCCAGCACAGGGGGGTTAGCAACTAATGAAAAACTGTTTTTT

clone_size: -
v_call: TRBV30
d_call: -
j_call: TRBJ1-3
cdr3_aa: CAWSVLEWSGNTIYF
cdr3_nt: TGTGCCTGGAGTGTACTAGAGTGGTCTGGAAACACCATATATTTT

clone_size: -
v_call: TRBV28
d_call: -
j_call: TRBJ2-7
cdr3_aa: CASSLVGAPWDEQYF
cdr3_nt: TGTGCCAGCAGTTTAGTAGGGGCCCCTTGGGACGAGCAGTACTTC

clone_size: once
v_call: TRBV18
d_call: TRBD1
j_call: TRBJ1-2
cdr3_aa: CASSPRDRGRRYGYTF
cdr3_nt: TGTGCCAGCTCACCTAGGGACAGGGGGCGAAGGTATGGCTACACCTTC